These 7 T cell receptor beta chains originate from one sample sequenced in a study of T cell clonotyping in hematopoietic cell transplantation (TCRdb year 2021). The sample's time point, from its label and the paper: recipient sample about 28 days before transplant, after cytoreduction. The method behind the library was the immunoSEQ multiplex PCR assay. TCRdb provides this immuneACCESS table in a form limited to in-frame rearrangements. Some clones are lacking; in checked studies, under half of them reflect an unresolved V gene, and why the rest are absent is not known. The sample table records more than 70,000 clones; 90% to 96% of these occur just once. Around 1.5% of the sample is held by the ten biggest clonotypes. Sequenced here: peripheral blood mononuclear cells, sampled before stem cell transplant. The receptors come from a woman between 50 and 59 years old with acute myeloid leukemia. Some clones in this sample may be carry-over from other donors' samples.

This chain connects TRBV18 to TRBJ2-2; weak D call: TRBD1 (6 bases). Trimming took 3 bases from V and 8 from J, leaving 13 bases between them. The CDR3 is 14 amino acids. Germline CDR1 and CDR2: KGHSH and LQKENI. CDR3 region: CASSPDSPRGELFF. The CDR3 DNA follows: TGTGCCAGCTCACCGGACAGTCCAAGGGGGGAGCTGTTTTTT.

The chain uses TRBV6-5 and TRBJ2-7; D tentatively fits TRBD1 or TRBD2 (5 bases each). Germline values: CDR1 MNHEY, CDR2 SVGAGI. V lost 5 bases to trimming and J lost 4 bases, with 15 bases between them. The CDR3 has 14 amino acids. The DNA for the CDR3 is TGTGCCAGCAGTCGCCGACAGCCGGGGTACGAGCAGTACTTC. It codes for CASSRRQPGYEQYF.

This clone appeared a single time. The gene calls are TRBV2 and TRBJ1-4; weak D call: TRBD1 (5 bases). This CDR3 is built from 13 residues. The germline CDR1 and CDR2 sequences are SNHLY and FYNNEI. V was cut by 3 bases and J by 7 bases, with 9 bases left in between. In DNA, the CDR3 is TGTGCCAGCAGTGACGGGCAGGGTGAAAAACTGTTTTTT. Translation: CASSDGQGEKLFF.

The chain has TRBV2 and TRBJ2-7, with D perhaps matching TRBD1 (6 bases). This CDR3 is built from 13 residues. The germline V gene encodes CDR1 SNHLY and CDR2 FYNNEI. V was shortened by 4 bases and J by 4 bases, with 11 bases between the two germline ends. CDR3 sequence: CASSVQQGYEQYF. Written as DNA, the CDR3 is TGTGCCAGCAGTGTACAACAGGGTTACGAGCAGTACTTC.

The rearrangement links TRBV13 to TRBJ2-2; no reliable D call. V lost 6 bases, J lost 0 bases, and 11 bases lay in between. From germline, CDR1 is PRHDT and CDR2 FYEKMQ (reference sequence). This CDR3 has 15 residues. The CDR3 DNA is TGTGCCAGCAGTTTTGGCTACCCGAACACCGGGGAGCTGTTTTTT. Translating it yields CASSFGYPNTGELFF.

The V and J genes are TRBV27 and TRBJ2-7; a possible D gene is TRBD1 (6 bases). This CDR3 comprises 12 residues. Germline CDR1 reads MNHEY; CDR2 reads SMNVEV (reference sequence). Trimming cost V 8 bases and J 5 bases, with 13 bases left between them. Written as DNA, the CDR3 is TGTGCCAGCGGCAGGGGCAGGGACGAGCAGTACTTC. This gives the protein CASGRGRDEQYF.

The V and J genes are TRBV7-2 and TRBJ1-6; TRBD1 is a possible D gene (5 bases). The CDR3 is made up of 15 amino acids. The V end lost 5 bases, the J end lost 9 bases, and 17 bases lay between the germline ends. Germline V gene sequence: CDR1 SGHTA, CDR2 FQGNSA. The chain's CDR3 is CASSPRGGASSPLHF. The CDR3, as DNA: TGTGCCAGCAGCCCCAGAGGCGGGGCTAGTTCACCCCTCCACTTT.